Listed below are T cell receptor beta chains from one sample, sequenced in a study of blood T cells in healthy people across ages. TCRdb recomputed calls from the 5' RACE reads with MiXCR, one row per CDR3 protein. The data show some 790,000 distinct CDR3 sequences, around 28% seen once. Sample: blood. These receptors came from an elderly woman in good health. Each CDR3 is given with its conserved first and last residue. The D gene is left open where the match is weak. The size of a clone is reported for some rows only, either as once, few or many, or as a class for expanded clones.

DNA: TGTGCCAGCACGTCACATGGAGGAGGGGGTCAGCCCCAGCATTTT; CDR3: CASTSHGGGGQPQHF; D: -; size: many; J: TRBJ1-5; V: TRBV6-2/TRBV6-3
DNA: TGTGCCACCAGCTCTCCGAGGGATCTTTTGAACACTGAAGCTTTCTTT; CDR3: CATSSPRDLLNTEAFF; D: -; size: many; J: TRBJ1-1; V: TRBV15
DNA: TGCAGCGTACCCACCCTAATGGGAACCTATGGCTACACCTTC; CDR3: CSVPTLMGTYGYTF; D: -; size: -; J: TRBJ1-2; V: TRBV29-1
DNA: TGCGCCAGCAGCCTTAAAGTCACAGATACGCAGTATTTT; CDR3: CASSLKVTDTQYF; D: -; size: many; J: TRBJ2-3; V: TRBV5-1
DNA: TGTGCCAGCTCACAACAGGTCGCCCAAGAGACCCAGTACTTC; CDR3: CASSQQVAQETQYF; D: -; size: many; J: TRBJ2-5; V: TRBV18
DNA: TGTGCCAGCAGTGCGGGACTCCAAGTTGGCACAGATACGCAGTATTTT; CDR3: CASSAGLQVGTDTQYF; D: -; size: many; J: TRBJ2-3; V: TRBV27
DNA: TGCAGTGCTAACTTTGGACAGTTCAAAAACATTCAGTACTTC; CDR3: CSANFGQFKNIQYF; D: -; size: many; J: TRBJ2-4; V: TRBV20-1
DNA: TGTGCCAGCACAACAGCTAGTCCTAACTATGGCTACACCTTC; CDR3: CASTTASPNYGYTF; D: -; size: -; J: TRBJ1-2; V: TRBV7-2
DNA: TGTGCCAGCAGTCAATCTCCCGGCGCTTGGGGAGTTCCCGAGCAGTACTTC; CDR3: CASSQSPGAWGVPEQYF; D: -; size: few; J: TRBJ2-7; V: TRBV27
DNA: TGTGCCAGCAGCCGCCACGGGGGCCTAGCCAAAAACATTCAGTACTTC; CDR3: CASSRHGGLAKNIQYF; D: -; size: many; J: TRBJ2-4; V: TRBV12-3/TRBV12-4
DNA: TGTGCCACCAGCAGTGGAGAGACCCAGTACTTC; CDR3: CATSSGETQYF; D: -; size: many; J: TRBJ2-5; V: TRBV15
DNA: TGTGCCAGCAGCTTACAGGGGCGCACCGGGGAGCTGTTTTTT; CDR3: CASSLQGRTGELFF; D: -; size: few; J: TRBJ2-2; V: TRBV7-2
DNA: TGTGCCACCAGTTCCTCCGGGGGCGCTGGGGCCAACGTCCTGACTTTC; CDR3: CATSSSGGAGANVLTF; D: -; size: -; J: TRBJ2-6; V: TRBV24-1
DNA: TGTGCCAGCAGCCCCCTCTCCGGGACACTTCCCTCCTACGAGCAGTACTTC; CDR3: CASSPLSGTLPSYEQYF; D: -; size: few; J: TRBJ2-7; V: TRBV7-9
DNA: TGCGCCAGCAGCTTGGCCGGCAGCGGGGTCCCGCTAGAGACCCGGTACTTC; CDR3: CASSLAGSGVPLETRYF; D: TRBD2; size: -; J: TRBJ2-5; V: TRBV5-1
DNA: TGCAGTGCCCCTTCTTCTGGCGGACTAGCGGGGGTAGATACGCAGTATTTT; CDR3: CSAPSSGGLAGVDTQYF; D: TRBD2; size: many; J: TRBJ2-3; V: TRBV20-1
DNA: TGTGCCACATCTAGAGCTCCGACCTACAATGAGCAGTTCTTC; CDR3: CATSRAPTYNEQFF; D: -; size: many; J: TRBJ2-1; V: TRBV6-2/TRBV6-3
DNA: TGCGCCAGCGGGCCCTATGCGGCCCCCTACAATGAGCAGTTCTTC; CDR3: CASGPYAAPYNEQFF; D: -; size: -; J: TRBJ2-1; V: TRBV5-1
DNA: TGTGCCAGCAGTAGGCCACCGGGGGATACGCAGTATTTT; CDR3: CASSRPPGDTQYF; D: -; size: many; J: TRBJ2-3; V: TRBV6-5
DNA: TGTGCCAGCAGCGCGTCCAAGTCCCAATACAATGAGCAGTTCTTC; CDR3: CASSASKSQYNEQFF; D: -; size: -; J: TRBJ2-1; V: TRBV7-9
DNA: TGTGCCAGCAGTGGAGCCTCCGGGGGGCGCTACAATGAGCAGTTCTTC; CDR3: CASSGASGGRYNEQFF; D: -; size: many; J: TRBJ2-1; V: TRBV25-1
DNA: TGTGCCAGCAGTTACCCGAAGGGAGCGGGGGCCCGGAAGGGCACAGATACGCAGTATTTT; CDR3: CASSYPKGAGARKGTDTQYF; D: TRBD2; size: many; J: TRBJ2-3; V: TRBV6-5
DNA: TGTGCCAGCACGGCGGGGGCGACTGGAAACACCATATATTTT; CDR3: CASTAGATGNTIYF; D: -; size: -; J: TRBJ1-3; V: TRBV6-5
DNA: TGTGCCAGCAGTCCGAGCGGGGGTCGAGCGAGAACAGATACGCAGTATTTT; CDR3: CASSPSGGRARTDTQYF; D: TRBD2; size: -; J: TRBJ2-3; V: TRBV12-3/TRBV12-4
DNA: TGTGCCAGCACCAATCACCCTCGTAGGGGTAATAGCAATCAGCCCCAGCATTTT; CDR3: CASTNHPRRGNSNQPQHF; D: -; size: few; J: TRBJ1-5; V: TRBV2
DNA: TGCAGTGCTAGAAACAGGGTGGATGGCTACACCTTC; CDR3: CSARNRVDGYTF; D: -; size: many; J: TRBJ1-2; V: TRBV20-1
DNA: TGTGCCAGCACCGAACAGGGGTTCCCCTACGAGCAGTACTTC; CDR3: CASTEQGFPYEQYF; D: TRBD1; size: many; J: TRBJ2-7; V: TRBV6-5
DNA: TGTGCCAGCAGCTTGAGCGGGGGGGGATTCGCTAGCACAGATACGCAGTATTTT; CDR3: CASSLSGGGFASTDTQYF; D: TRBD2; size: many; J: TRBJ2-3; V: TRBV7-8
DNA: TGTACCAGCAGCTTAGTGCAACGACAGGGCATGTTCTTC; CDR3: CTSSLVQRQGMFF; D: TRBD1; size: -; J: TRBJ2-1; V: TRBV11-3
DNA: TGTGCCAGCAGTCTTCGGCGGGGTGGCTATGGCTACACCTTC; CDR3: CASSLRRGGYGYTF; D: -; size: -; J: TRBJ1-2; V: TRBV12-3/TRBV12-4
DNA: TGTGCCAGCAGCTTAGTCAGGACGAACACCGGGGAGCGGTTTTTT; CDR3: CASSLVRTNTGERFF; D: -; size: -; J: TRBJ2-2; V: TRBV7-2
DNA: TGTGCCAGCAGTTGGGGCGGTAGATTAGCCAAAAACATTCAGTACTTC; CDR3: CASSWGGRLAKNIQYF; D: -; size: -; J: TRBJ2-4; V: TRBV12-3/TRBV12-4
DNA: TGTGCCAGCAGCTTAGATCTAGCGGGGGGCAGGAATGAGCAGTTCTTC; CDR3: CASSLDLAGGRNEQFF; D: TRBD2; size: many; J: TRBJ2-1; V: TRBV11-2
DNA: TGTGCCACCAGTGACCCCGGACAGCCCACAGATACGCAGTATTTT; CDR3: CATSDPGQPTDTQYF; D: -; size: few; J: TRBJ2-3; V: TRBV24-1
DNA: TGTGCCAGCAGTTATCTAGGGGTGGGGTCCCAAGAGACCCAGTACTTC; CDR3: CASSYLGVGSQETQYF; D: -; size: -; J: TRBJ2-5; V: TRBV6-5
DNA: TGTGCCAGCAGCCCACCTAGCGGGAAAGAGACCCAGTACTTC; CDR3: CASSPPSGKETQYF; D: TRBD2; size: -; J: TRBJ2-5; V: TRBV3-1
DNA: TGTGCCAGCAGCCTCACTAGCGGGCTAAGCACAGATACGCAGTATTTT; CDR3: CASSLTSGLSTDTQYF; D: TRBD2; size: -; J: TRBJ2-3; V: TRBV7-9
DNA: TGTGCCAGCAGTTACCCCGACATCCGAGGGACAGGGACTGGCTACACCTTC; CDR3: CASSYPDIRGTGTGYTF; D: TRBD1; size: many; J: TRBJ1-2; V: TRBV6-7
DNA: TGTGCCAGCAGTTTCATCAATAGCAATCAGCCCCAGCATTTT; CDR3: CASSFINSNQPQHF; D: -; size: -; J: TRBJ1-5; V: TRBV6-2/TRBV6-3
DNA: TGCGCCAGCAGCCAAGATAGGGGGCTACTGTCACCCCTCCACTTT; CDR3: CASSQDRGLLSPLHF; D: TRBD1; size: -; J: TRBJ1-6; V: TRBV4-1
DNA: TGCAGTGCTACTTTAATCGTGGACTCCGAGCAGTACTTC; CDR3: CSATLIVDSEQYF; D: -; size: many; J: TRBJ2-7; V: TRBV20-1
DNA: TGTGCCACCAGCAGGACCGGGACACCCTACAATGAGCAGTACTTC; CDR3: CATSRTGTPYNEQYF; D: -; size: few; J: TRBJ2-7; V: TRBV15
DNA: TGTGCCAGCAGCCAAGCGGGGGGGTGGGAGACCCAGTACTTC; CDR3: CASSQAGGWETQYF; D: TRBD2; size: many; J: TRBJ2-5; V: TRBV7-2
DNA: TGTGCCAGCAGTTACAGGGACAGGGGGAATTCACCCCTCCACTTT; CDR3: CASSYRDRGNSPLHF; D: TRBD1; size: few; J: TRBJ1-6; V: TRBV6-5
DNA: TGTGCCAGCAGTCGCCAGGACAGGGGAGACTACGAGCAGTACTTC; CDR3: CASSRQDRGDYEQYF; D: TRBD1; size: -; J: TRBJ2-7; V: TRBV6-1